Given below is one T cell receptor (beta chain) in context. Its specificity is unknown. This entry comes from a study of T cells in localized non-small cell lung cancer. Overall study findings and caveats: Uninvolved adjacent lung showed higher T cell clonality than tumor.

Germline V lookup: CDR1 KGHSH, CDR2 LQKENI. This CDR3 is 13 amino acids long. V lost 6 bases and J 3 bases, leaving 12 bases between the germline ends. Sequencing used immunoSEQ multiplex PCR; TCRdb keeps in-frame clones, though not all of them. The sample has approximately 32,000 clones, over 75% seen once; the top ten hold roughly 17%. Sequencing was performed on peripheral blood, taken before any cancer treatment. The source of this sequence is a male donor at least 60 years old with stage III squamous cell lung carcinoma. This rearrangement joins TRBV18 to TRBJ2-7; a weak D match, TRBD2 (5 bases). In DNA, the CDR3 is TGTGCCAGCTCGACAACGGCGGGCTACGAGCAGTACTTC. It codes for CASSTTAGYEQYF.